Shown below are 29 T cell receptor beta chains from a single sample sequenced in a study of cytomegalovirus exposure and HLA in healthy donors. PCR employed 60 Vbeta and 13 Jbeta primers. Repertoires were generated with immunoSEQ multiplex PCR, while TCRdb's copy carries only in-frame clones and drops some. The sample data list about 49,000 clones. Sequencing input: PBMCs. The receptors were sampled from a man aged 18 to 30 in good health and CMV-seropositive.

The V call is TRBV7-2, the J call TRBJ2-1; 7 bases are a match to TRBD2. Germline assignment: CDR1 SGHTA and CDR2 FQGNSA. This CDR3 contains 20 residues. V shed 0 bases, J shed 3 bases, and the junction held 17 bases outside the gene matches. CDR3 in DNA: TGTGCCAGCAGCTTAGCCACACCCGGTTGGTGGCGGGAGTTCTACAATGAGCAGTTCTTC. Translated, it gives CASSLATPGWWREFYNEQFF.

The rearrangement uses TRBV9 and TRBJ2-7; 8 bases align to TRBD1. V shed 0 bases, J shed 3 bases, and the junction held 5 bases outside the gene matches. Looked up from germline, CDR1 is SGDLS and CDR2 is YYNGEE. The CDR3 is 15 amino acids. In DNA form, the CDR3 reads TGTGCCAGCAGCGTAGACAGGGGGGAACACTACGAGCAGTACTTC. Amino acid sequence: CASSVDRGEHYEQYF.

J is TRBJ2-5 and V is TRBV5-8; 8 nucleotides agree with TRBD1. This CDR3 is built from 15 residues. J lost 5 bases, V lost 4 bases, and 10 bases had no gene match. Germline assignment: CDR1 SGHTS and CDR2 YDEGEE. The CDR3 here is CASSGPLDRVETQYF. The CDR3 bases are TGTGCCAGCAGCGGGCCACTGGACAGGGTTGAGACCCAGTACTTC.

V and J are TRBV6-6 and TRBJ1-1; unclear D gene. CDR3 length equals 12 residues. Trimming removed 2 bases from V and 7 bases from J, with 8 bases in between. The germline V gene encodes CDR1 MNHNY and CDR2 SVGAGI (reference sequence). The CDR3 here is CASSYRLGEAFF. DNA for the CDR3: TGTGCCAGCAGTTACAGACTCGGTGAAGCTTTCTTT.

This sequence joins TRBV12-2 and TRBJ2-7; the tabulated D call, TRBD2, remains unverified against the DNA. TRBV12-2 is an annotated pseudogene. CDR3 length: 14 residues. The CDR3 bases are TGTGCAAGTCGCTTAGGACTAGCGGGAGACCCGCAGTACTTC. Translated: CASRLGLAGDPQYF.

The chain uses TRBV4-2 and TRBJ1-2, with 9 bases aligning to TRBD1. The CDR3 extends over 17 amino acids. Germline CDR1 reads LGHNA; CDR2 reads YNFKEQ. The J segment lost 4 bases and the V segment lost 4 bases, leaving 13 bases of the junction unmatched. In DNA, the CDR3 is TGTGCCAGCAGCCCGGGACAGGGTCGATTTGGGGGCTATGGCTACACCTTC. Amino acid sequence: CASSPGQGRFGGYGYTF.

The V gene is TRBV5-1, the J gene TRBJ2-5; 8 bases are a match to TRBD2. TRBJ2-7 explains the end of the DNA better; the J call may be wrong. The CDR3 spans 18 residues. Germline V gives CDR1 SGHRS, CDR2 YFSETQ. The CDR3 sequence: CASSLLPPLSSGSYEQYF. In DNA form, the CDR3 reads TGCGCCAGCAGCCTCCTGCCCCCGCTATCGAGCGGGAGCTACGAGCAGTACTTC.

CDR3 loop: CASTNPGLAGGLNNEQFF. CDR3 sequence (DNA): TGTGCCAGTACCAACCCGGGACTAGCGGGAGGATTGAACAATGAGCAGTTCTTC. This chain links TRBV19 with TRBJ2-1, with TRBD2 matching over 15 bases. Trimming cost V 7 bases and J 5 bases; bases outside gene matches: 12. Germline CDR1 is LNHDA and CDR2 is SQIVND (reference sequence). The CDR3 covers 18 residues.

Notes on this clone: This is likely a read error, given that the CDR3 carries no conserved phenylalanine or tryptophan at its end. This chain connects TRBV5-6 to TRBJ2-7; 7 nucleotides align to TRBD1. The junction had 8 bases not matched to a gene; V was cut back by 4 bases and J by 7 bases. The CDR3 has 13 residues. Germline CDR1 reads SGHDT; CDR2 reads YYEEEE. The CDR3, as DNA: TGTGCCAGCAGCGTGGGGACAGTAGGAGAGCAGTACTCC. It is translated as CASSVGTVGEQYS.

The chain is built from TRBV19 and TRBJ1-5; D perhaps matches TRBD1 (5 bases). Trimming left V 7 bases short and J 0 bases short, with 10 bases between. Germline CDR1 reads LNHDA; CDR2 reads SQIVND (reference sequence). This CDR3 spans 14 amino acids. CDR3 sequence reads: CASMGGSSNQPQHF. The DNA for the CDR3 is TGTGCCAGTATGGGGGGAAGTAGCAATCAGCCCCAGCATTTT.

The genes are TRBV5-1 and TRBJ2-1; 8 positions agree with TRBD2. CDR1 is SGHRS and CDR2 is YFSETQ in the germline V gene. The length of the CDR3 is 14 residues. The trim removed 0 bases at V and 4 bases at J, leaving 0 bases unmatched. The chain's CDR3 is CASSLEREYNEQFF. The CDR3 DNA sequence: TGCGCCAGCAGCTTGGAGCGGGAGTACAATGAGCAGTTCTTC. The full variable domain, with the rest looked up from reference TRBV5-1 and TRBJ2-1, is KAGVTQTPRYLIKTRGQQVTLSCSPISGHRSVSWYQQTPGQGLQFLFEYFSETQRNKGNFPGRFSGRQFSNSRSEMNVSTLELGDSALYLCASSLEREYNEQFFGPGTRLTVL.

The chain combines TRBV5-1 with TRBJ2-2, with no clear D. Deletions cut 2 bases from V and 0 bases from J, with 14 bases between. The germline V gene encodes CDR1 SGHRS and CDR2 YFSETQ. The CDR3 covers 17 residues. The CDR3 is CASSFPQPGANTGELFF. The CDR3 DNA reads as TGCGCCAGCAGCTTCCCCCAGCCAGGCGCGAACACCGGGGAGCTGTTTTTT.

This chain uses TRBV11-3 with TRBJ2-7, with D unclear. Germline CDR1 SGHNT, CDR2 YENEEA. CDR3 length: 12 amino acids. V shed 8 bases and J shed 2 bases, with 10 bases lying between them. Here the CDR3 reads CASSVGAYEQYF. DNA for the CDR3: TGTGCCAGCTCCGTGGGCGCCTACGAGCAGTACTTC.

The J gene is TRBJ2-1, the V gene TRBV28; 7 nucleotides align to TRBD1. There are 15 residues in the CDR3. Germline V lookup: CDR1 MDHEN, CDR2 SYDVKM. The V segment lost 7 bases and the J segment 5 bases; nucleotides outside the gene matches: 11. The CDR3, as DNA: TGTGCCAGCACCTTCCAGGGACAGCCGAACAATGAGCAGTTCTTC. This translates into CASTFQGQPNNEQFF.

The chain joins TRBV5-4 to TRBJ1-5; 7 positions agree with TRBD1. This CDR3 comprises 14 residues. CDR1 is SGHNT, CDR2 YYREEE, per germline (reference sequence). The V and J ends lost 5 bases and 3 bases, in that order; junction bases with no gene match: 5. CDR3 sequence: CASRGGYSNQPQHF. The CDR3 DNA reads as TGTGCCAGCAGAGGGGGCTACTCCAATCAGCCCCAGCATTTT.

The chain links TRBV6-1 to TRBJ1-1, with D possibly being TRBD1 (5 bases). The CDR3 runs to 15 residues. The germline V gene encodes CDR1 MNHNS and CDR2 SASEGT. The ends were cut back, 2 bases at V and 1 base at J, with 11 bases in the middle. This chain's CDR3 is CASSEIGQGNTEAFF. The CDR3 DNA follows: TGTGCCAGCAGTGAAATCGGGCAGGGGAACACTGAAGCTTTCTTT.

This rearrangement joins TRBV28 to TRBJ2-1; 10 nucleotides line up with TRBD2. CDR1 is MDHEN, CDR2 SYDVKM, per germline. Trimming took 7 bases from V and 4 from J; bases not matched to a gene: 7. The CDR3 totals 15 residues. The CDR3 protein is CASNRAGGEYNEQFF. The CDR3 coding sequence is TGTGCCAGCAATCGAGCGGGAGGGGAATACAATGAGCAGTTCTTC.

The chain links TRBV7-6 to TRBJ2-1, with 12 bases identical to TRBD2. This CDR3 is built from 16 residues. V was pared by 4 bases and J by 4 bases, with 5 bases of the junction left unmatched. Germline assignment: CDR1 SGHVS and CDR2 FNYEAQ. CDR3 protein: CASSSLAGGKYNEQFF. DNA of the CDR3: TGTGCCAGCAGCTCTCTAGCGGGAGGGAAATACAATGAGCAGTTCTTC.

The V and J genes are TRBV11-2 and TRBJ1-1; D perhaps matches TRBD1 (5 bases). The CDR3 contains 16 residues. Trimming removed 6 bases at V and 0 bases at J, with 17 bases between. Germline-derived CDR1 and CDR2 are SGHAT and FQNNGV. The CDR3 protein is CASSLIFGGVNTEAFF. The DNA of the CDR3 is TGTGCCAGCAGTCTAATCTTCGGGGGGGTGAACACTGAAGCTTTCTTT.

The chain carries TRBV5-1 and TRBJ2-7; D perhaps matches TRBD2 (6 bases). CDR3 length equals 15 residues. Germline CDR1 and CDR2: SGHRS and YFSETQ. Deletions cut 0 bases from V and 3 bases from J, with 13 bases between. The CDR3 sequence: CASSLEAGPGYEQYF. As DNA, the CDR3 is TGCGCCAGCAGCTTGGAGGCGGGGCCCGGCTACGAGCAGTACTTC.

This chain links TRBV10-3 with TRBJ1-4; TRBD1 matches 7 bases. Germline assignment: CDR1 ENHRY and CDR2 SYGVKD. The CDR3 has 16 residues. Trimming at V came to 10 bases and at J to 2 bases, leaving 13 bases not matched to a gene. CDR3 nucleotide sequence: TGTGCCACCCGGGGAAGTGGGACAGAGACTAATGAAAAACTGTTTTTT. It specifies CATRGSGTETNEKLFF.

The chain recombines TRBV7-3 with TRBJ2-7; 10 bases align to TRBD1. The CDR3 runs 14 residues. CDR1 is SGHTA, CDR2 FQGTGA, per germline. The trim removed 4 bases at V and 4 bases at J, leaving 4 bases unmatched. This CDR3 is CASSSGTGEYEQYF. CDR3 DNA sequence: TGTGCCAGCAGCTCAGGGACAGGGGAATACGAGCAGTACTTC.

In nucleotides, the CDR3 is TGTGCCAGCAGCTTAGCACGGGAGGTTAACGGGGAGCTGTTTTTT. It yields the protein CASSLAREVNGELFF. J is TRBJ2-2 and V is TRBV7-2; 7 nucleotides match TRBD2. The CDR3 covers 15 residues. V lost 0 bases and J lost 7; bases outside the gene matches: 5. In germline, CDR1 is SGHTA, CDR2 FQGNSA.

This chain uses TRBV7-9 with TRBJ2-5; 9 nucleotides match TRBD2. The closer fit of TRBJ2-7 to the DNA end suggests the J call may be wrong. The CDR3 extends over 15 amino acids. Germline CDR1 reads SEHNR; CDR2 reads FQNEAQ (reference sequence). In nucleotides, the CDR3 is TGTGCCAGCAGCTTAACCCGGACTAGCGTTTACGAGCAGTACTTC. It specifies CASSLTRTSVYEQYF.

V usage is TRBV5-1 and J usage is TRBJ2-3, with 10 positions matching TRBD2. Germline V lookup: CDR1 SGHRS, CDR2 YFSETQ. V lost 3 bases and J lost 4; bases outside the gene matches: 8. This CDR3 spans 16 amino acids. The CDR3 region is CASSSSSGSGADTQYF. DNA for the CDR3: TGCGCCAGCAGCTCCTCTAGCGGGAGCGGCGCAGATACGCAGTATTTT.

V usage is TRBV5-6 and J usage is TRBJ2-7; D possibly corresponds to TRBD1 (6 bases). V lost 3 bases, J lost 7 bases, and 23 bases lay in between. The CDR3 is made up of 16 amino acids. Germline V CDR1 and CDR2: SGHDT, YYEEEE. For the CDR3, the DNA is TGTGCCAGCAGCTCCCTCCCCAGGGGCCCGGCGGAGGAGCAGTACTTC. It translates to CASSSLPRGPAEEQYF. Variable domain in full (rest from reference TRBV5-6 and TRBJ2-7): DAGVTQSPTHLIKTRGQQVTLRCSPKSGHDTVSWYQQALGQGPQFIFQYYEEEERQRGNFPDRFSGHQFPNYSSELNVNALLLGDSALYLCASSSLPRGPAEEQYFGPGTRLTVT.

Note on this clone: The sample carries other DNA sequences with the same CDR3. J is TRBJ2-3 and V is TRBV6-4; D is perhaps TRBD2 (6 bases). The germline CDR1 and CDR2 sequences are MRHNA and SNTAGT. This CDR3 spans 13 amino acids. V was clipped by 4 bases and J by 1 base, with 6 bases between them. The CDR3 region is CASSAGGTDTQYF. In DNA, the CDR3 is TGTGCCAGCAGTGCGGGAGGCACAGATACGCAGTATTTT.

The V call is TRBV30, the J call TRBJ2-2; maybe TRBD2 (6 bases). CDR1 is GTSNPN, CDR2 SVGIG, per germline (reference sequence). The CDR3 extends over 12 amino acids. CDR3 sequence (DNA): TGTGCGCGGACGGAGGGAATCGGGGAGCTGTTTTTT. The encoded protein is CARTEGIGELFF.

The chain has TRBV4-1 and TRBJ2-5; D is undetermined. CDR3 length equals 14 residues. The V and J ends lost 8 bases and 3 bases respectively, with 16 bases between them. Germline CDR1 and CDR2: MGHRA and YSYEKL. CDR3 nucleotides: TGCGCCAGCTCGACGACTGTACTCGAAGAGACCCAGTACTTC. Its protein is CASSTTVLEETQYF.